The clone carrying this T cell receptor (beta chain) was detected once. The data were obtained in a study of blood T cell repertoires in COVID-19. Turning to the study itself: The samples span acute and convalescent COVID-19 from the United States, Italy and Spain.

The Seattle patients joined while their infection was active and were tracked longitudinally afterward. Study processing details: It was from reference gene primer amplification that nucleated cell counts were estimated. TCRdb's copy holds only in-frame clones and misses some; the assay was immunoSEQ multiplex PCR. The V and J calls and clone size are taken from that table; D and trimming were inferred from the DNA. The profile covers about 120,000 clones, with roughly 89% appearing a single time and 3.5% to 4% taken by the ten largest. What was sequenced was peripheral blood. The clonotype comes from a woman aged 55-70 years with COVID-19, enrolled during active disease.

The CDR3 loop reads CASSPREAGLGSNEKLFF. The DNA for the CDR3 is TGCGCCAGCAGCCCTCGGGAGGCAGGGTTGGGATCAAATGAAAAACTGTTTTTT. V usage is TRBV4-1 and J usage is TRBJ1-4, with D maybe TRBD1 (5 bases). This CDR3 is built from 18 residues. Germline lookup yields CDR1 MGHRA and CDR2 YSYEKL. Trimming removed 4 bases from V and 5 bases from J, with 23 bases in between.